This T cell receptor (beta chain) emerged from a study of OX40 agonist ivuxolimab in advanced cancers. TCRdb's copy holds only in-frame clones and misses some; the assay was immunoSEQ multiplex PCR. The sample yields fewer than 45,000 clones, less than 90% seen once. V was pared by 8 bases and J by 0 bases, with 26 bases between. Germline assignment: CDR1 MNHGY and CDR2 SAAAGT. This CDR3 contains 18 residues. The origin of this receptor is an adult with an advanced solid tumor such as melanoma, head and neck, liver or kidney cancer. The material sequenced was CD4+ or CD8+ T cells sorted from blood, taken in a trial of the OX40 agonist ivuxolimab. This chain links TRBV6-8 with TRBJ2-7, with a possible D match to TRBD1 (5 bases). CDR3 protein: CASSTRGSRTSASYEQYF. The CDR3 DNA sequence: TGTGCCAGCTCTACCCGTGGATCGAGGACAAGTGCCTCCTACGAGCAGTACTTC.